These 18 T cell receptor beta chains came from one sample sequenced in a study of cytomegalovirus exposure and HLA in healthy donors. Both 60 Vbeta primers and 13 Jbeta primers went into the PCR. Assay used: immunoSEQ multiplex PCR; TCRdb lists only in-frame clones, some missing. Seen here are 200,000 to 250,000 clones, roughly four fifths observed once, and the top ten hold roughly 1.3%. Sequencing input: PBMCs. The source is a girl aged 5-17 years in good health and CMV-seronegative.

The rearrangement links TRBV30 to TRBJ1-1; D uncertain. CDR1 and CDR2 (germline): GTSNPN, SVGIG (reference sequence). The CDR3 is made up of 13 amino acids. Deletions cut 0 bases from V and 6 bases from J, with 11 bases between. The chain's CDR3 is CAWSVLVQSEAFF. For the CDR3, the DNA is TGTGCCTGGAGTGTACTAGTACAGTCTGAAGCTTTCTTT.

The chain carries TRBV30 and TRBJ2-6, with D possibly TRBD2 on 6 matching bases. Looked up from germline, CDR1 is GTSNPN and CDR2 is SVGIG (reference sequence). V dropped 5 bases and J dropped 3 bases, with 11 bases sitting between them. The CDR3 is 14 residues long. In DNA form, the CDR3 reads TGTGCCTGGGGCGGGGCGTATGGGGCCAACGTCCTGACTTTC. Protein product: CAWGGAYGANVLTF.

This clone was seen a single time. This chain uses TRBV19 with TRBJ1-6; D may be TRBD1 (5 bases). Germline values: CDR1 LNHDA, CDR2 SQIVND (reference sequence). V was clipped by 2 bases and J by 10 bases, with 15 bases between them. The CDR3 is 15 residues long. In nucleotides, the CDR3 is TGTGCCAGTAGTATAAAGACAGATCCCCCATCACCCCTCCACTTT. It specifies CASSIKTDPPSPLHF. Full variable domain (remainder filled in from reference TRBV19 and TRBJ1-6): DGGITQSPKYLFRKEGQNVTLSCEQNLNHDAMYWYRQDPGQGLRLIYYSQIVNDFQKGDIAEGYSVSREKKESFPLTVTSAQKNPTAFYLCASSIKTDPPSPLHFGNGTRLTVT.

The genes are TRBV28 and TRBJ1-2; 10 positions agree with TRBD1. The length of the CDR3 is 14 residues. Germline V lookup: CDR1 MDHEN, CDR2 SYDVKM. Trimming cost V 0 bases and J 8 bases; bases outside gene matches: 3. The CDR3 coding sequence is TGTGCCAGCAGTTTATGGGACAGGGGGTCGGGCTACACCTTC. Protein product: CASSLWDRGSGYTF.

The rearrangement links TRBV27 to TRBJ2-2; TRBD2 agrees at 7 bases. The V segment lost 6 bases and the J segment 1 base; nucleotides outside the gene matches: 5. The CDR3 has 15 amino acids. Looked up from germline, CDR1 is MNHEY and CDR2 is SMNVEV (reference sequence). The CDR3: CASRGGVGNTGELFF. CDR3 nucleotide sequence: TGTGCCAGCAGGGGAGGGGTGGGGAACACCGGGGAGCTGTTTTTT.

The CDR3 protein is CASRNRGGREQYF. CDR3 in DNA: TGTGCCAGCAGGAACCGTGGAGGGAGGGAGCAGTACTTC. The chain links TRBV6-5 to TRBJ2-5; 7 bases fit TRBD2. The V gene's germline CDR1 is MNHEY and CDR2 SVGAGI. The junction had 12 bases not matched to a gene; V was cut back by 6 bases and J by 11 bases. This CDR3 is 13 amino acids long.

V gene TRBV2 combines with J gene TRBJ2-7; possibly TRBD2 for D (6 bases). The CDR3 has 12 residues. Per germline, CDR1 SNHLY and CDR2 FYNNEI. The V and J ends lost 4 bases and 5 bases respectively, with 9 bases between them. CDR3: CASSGDFNEQYF. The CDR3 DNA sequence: TGTGCCAGCAGTGGGGACTTTAACGAGCAGTACTTC. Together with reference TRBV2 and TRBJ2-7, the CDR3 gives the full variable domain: EPEVTQTPSHQVTQMGQEVILRCVPISNHLYFYWYRQILGQKVEFLVSFYNNEISEKSEIFDDQFSVERPDGSNFTLKIRSTKLEDSAMYFCASSGDFNEQYFGPGTRLTVT.

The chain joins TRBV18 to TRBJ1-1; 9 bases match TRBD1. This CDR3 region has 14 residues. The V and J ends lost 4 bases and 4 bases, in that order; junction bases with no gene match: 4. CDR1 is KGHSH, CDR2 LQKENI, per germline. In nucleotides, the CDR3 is TGTGCCAGCTCACTACAGGGGGCGGGCACTGAAGCTTTCTTT. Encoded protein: CASSLQGAGTEAFF.

Here the CDR3 DNA reads TGTGCCACCACCCAAAGAGGGGGTCAGTACAACTATGGCTACACCTTC. Translated, it gives CATTQRGGQYNYGYTF. This sequence joins TRBV15 and TRBJ1-2, with D perhaps TRBD1 (6 bases). The CDR3 extends over 16 amino acids. Germline V gives CDR1 LNHNV, CDR2 YYDKDF (reference sequence). Trimming removed 7 bases at V and 2 bases at J, with 20 bases between.

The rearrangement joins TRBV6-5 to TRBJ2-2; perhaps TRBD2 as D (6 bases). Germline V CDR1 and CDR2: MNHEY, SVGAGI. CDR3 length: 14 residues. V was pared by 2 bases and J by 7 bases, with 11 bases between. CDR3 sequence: CASSYPGVGGELFF. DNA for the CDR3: TGTGCCAGCAGTTACCCGGGAGTAGGCGGGGAGCTGTTTTTT.

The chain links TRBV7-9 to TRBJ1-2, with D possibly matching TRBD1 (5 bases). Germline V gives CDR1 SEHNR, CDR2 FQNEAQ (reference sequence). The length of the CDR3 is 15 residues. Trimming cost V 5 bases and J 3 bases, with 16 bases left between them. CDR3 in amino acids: CASSKEAGQHYGYTF. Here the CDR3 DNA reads TGTGCCAGCAGCAAAGAGGCAGGGCAGCACTATGGCTACACCTTC.

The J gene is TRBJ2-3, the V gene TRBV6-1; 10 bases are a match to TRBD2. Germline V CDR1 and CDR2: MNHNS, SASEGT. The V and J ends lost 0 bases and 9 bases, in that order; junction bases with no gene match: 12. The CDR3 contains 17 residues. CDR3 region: CASSEARGASGSETQYF. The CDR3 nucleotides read TGTGCCAGCAGTGAAGCGCGAGGGGCTAGCGGGAGTGAAACGCAGTATTTT.

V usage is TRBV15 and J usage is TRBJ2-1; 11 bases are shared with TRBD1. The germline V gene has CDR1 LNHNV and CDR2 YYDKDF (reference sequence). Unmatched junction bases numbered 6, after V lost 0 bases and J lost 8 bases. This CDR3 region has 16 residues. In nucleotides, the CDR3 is TGTGCCACCAGCAGAGAAGGGGACAGGGGGTTCGATGAGCAGTTCTTC. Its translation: CATSREGDRGFDEQFF.

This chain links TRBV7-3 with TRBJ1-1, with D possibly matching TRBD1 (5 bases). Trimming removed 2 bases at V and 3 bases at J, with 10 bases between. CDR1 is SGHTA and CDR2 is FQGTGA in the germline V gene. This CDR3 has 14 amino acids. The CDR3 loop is CASSLAGKDTEAFF. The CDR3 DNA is TGTGCCAGCAGCTTAGCAGGGAAGGACACTGAAGCTTTCTTT.

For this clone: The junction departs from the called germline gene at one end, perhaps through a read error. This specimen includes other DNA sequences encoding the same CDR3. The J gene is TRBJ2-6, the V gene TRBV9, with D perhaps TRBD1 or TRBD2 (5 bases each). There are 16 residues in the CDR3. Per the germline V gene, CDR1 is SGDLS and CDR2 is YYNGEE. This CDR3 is CASSVGAGSGANVLTF. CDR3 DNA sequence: TGTGCCAGCAGTGTAGGGGCGGGCTCTGGGGCCAACGTCCTGACTTTC.

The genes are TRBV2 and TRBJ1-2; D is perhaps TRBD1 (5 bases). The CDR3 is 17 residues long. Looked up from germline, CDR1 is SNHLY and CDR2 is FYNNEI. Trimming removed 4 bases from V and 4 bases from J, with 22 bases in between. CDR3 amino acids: CASSGTDLPREGYGYTF. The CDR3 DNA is TGTGCCAGCAGTGGGACGGATCTCCCCAGGGAGGGCTATGGCTACACCTTC.

The DNA for the CDR3 is TGTGCCAGCAGTCCGCAACTCAGGGTTTTGGGCACTGAAGCTTTCTTT. Its translation is CASSPQLRVLGTEAFF. V is TRBV27 and J is TRBJ1-1, with D possibly being TRBD1 (5 bases). The V end was cut by 5 bases, the J end by 4 bases, with 20 bases between. The CDR3 consists of 16 residues. Germline V gene sequence: CDR1 MNHEY, CDR2 SMNVEV (reference sequence).

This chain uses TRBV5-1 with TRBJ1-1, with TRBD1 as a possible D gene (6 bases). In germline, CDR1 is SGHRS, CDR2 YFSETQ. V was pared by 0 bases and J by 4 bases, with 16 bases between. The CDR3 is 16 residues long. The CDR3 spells CASSLGRHTGTTEAFF. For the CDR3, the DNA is TGCGCCAGCAGCTTGGGAAGACATACAGGGACCACTGAAGCTTTCTTT.